This entry lists 4 T cell receptor beta chains sequenced from one sample in a study of T-cell reconstitution after alpha-beta-depleted transplantation in children. TCRbeta library preparation incorporated unique molecular identifiers. TCRdb ran MiXCR on the PCR reads and lists one entry per CDR3 protein. The data contain roughly 170,000 distinct CDR3 sequences, about 6.4% of them singletons. This specimen consisted of PBMCs from the stem cell graft donor, obtained from the stem cell graft. These receptors came from a human donor who donated a stem cell graft to a child with Wiskott-Aldrich syndrome.

The sample holds many counts of this clonotype. The chain combines TRBV5-4 with TRBJ2-3; 10 bases match TRBD2. Trimming removed 2 bases from V and 5 bases from J; junction bases left unmatched: 5. The CDR3 contains 15 residues. Germline V gives CDR1 SGHNT, CDR2 YYREEE (reference sequence). CDR3 in amino acids: CASSFSGGQVDTQYF. The CDR3 DNA sequence: TGTGCCAGCAGCTTTAGCGGGGGGCAGGTAGATACGCAGTATTTT.

This chain connects TRBV25-1 to TRBJ2-5, with D possibly TRBD2 on 6 matching bases. CDR1 MGHDK and CDR2 SYGVNS come from the germline V gene. CDR3 length: 15 residues. Trimming removed 4 bases from V and 3 bases from J, with 15 bases in between. As DNA, the CDR3 is TGTGCCAGCAGTGGATACGGGAGATGGGAAGAGACCCAGTACTTC. This gives the protein CASSGYGRWEETQYF.

This clonotype was recorded many times. V is TRBV3-1 and J is TRBJ2-7, with 8 bases aligning to TRBD1. The germline gives CDR1 LGHDT, CDR2 YNNKEL (reference sequence). Germline trimming cut 1 base from V and 7 bases from J; bases unmatched to any gene: 12. The CDR3 is 16 amino acids. CDR3: CASSQGRPGGVGEQYF. CDR3 in DNA: TGTGCCAGCAGCCAAGGTAGGCCAGGGGGCGTCGGGGAGCAGTACTTC.

This clonotype has ten or more counts. The chain carries TRBV15 and TRBJ2-3; TRBD1 aligns across 7 bases. The V and J ends lost 8 bases and 6 bases, in that order; junction bases with no gene match: 14. CDR1 is LNHNV and CDR2 is YYDKDF in the germline V gene (reference sequence). This CDR3 has 15 amino acids. The CDR3 region is CATDRRGPGADTQYF. The CDR3 DNA follows: TGTGCCACCGACCGTAGGGGGCCTGGAGCTGATACGCAGTATTTT.